Shown below are 5 T cell receptor beta chains from a single sample sequenced in a study of blood T cell repertoires in COVID-19. This table comes from immunoSEQ multiplex PCR, and its TCRdb copy is limited to in-frame clones, with some not included. The repertoire has approximately 250,000 clones, roughly 91% of them found once; the top ten carry 0.8% to 0.95%. Sequenced material: peripheral blood. The receptors here all came from a man between 25 and 39 years old with COVID-19, enrolled during active disease.

The rearrangement joins TRBV6-6 to TRBJ2-7, with 12 bases fitting TRBD1. With V trimmed by 5 bases and J by 6 bases, 8 bases remained unmatched. From germline, CDR1 is MNHNY and CDR2 SVGAGI (reference sequence). The length of the CDR3 is 15 residues. The CDR3 sequence is CASSTRGTGGGEQYF. The CDR3 DNA follows: TGTGCCAGCAGTACCCGCGGGACAGGGGGCGGCGAGCAGTACTTC.

V is TRBV28 and J is TRBJ1-2; 9 bases align to TRBD1. The CDR3 totals 15 residues. Trimming removed 5 bases from V and 4 bases from J; junction bases left unmatched: 8. CDR1 is MDHEN and CDR2 is SYDVKM in the germline V gene. The CDR3 coding sequence is TGTGCCAGCAGTACACCACAGGGGGCGGTCTATGGCTACACCTTC. The encoded protein is CASSTPQGAVYGYTF.

This clone was detected once. V usage is TRBV6-1 and J usage is TRBJ1-5, with 9 nucleotides matching TRBD1. Trimming took 3 bases from V and 5 from J; bases not matched to a gene: 8. The CDR3 spans 16 residues. The germline gives CDR1 MNHNS, CDR2 SASEGT. The CDR3 bases are TGTGCCAGCAGTGAGGGGACAGGGATGGGGCATCAGCCCCAGCATTTT. Translated, it gives CASSEGTGMGHQPQHF.

The rearrangement links TRBV4-1 to TRBJ2-2; maybe TRBD2 (6 bases). The length of the CDR3 is 16 residues. The germline V gene encodes CDR1 MGHRA and CDR2 YSYEKL. Trimming removed 0 bases at V and 1 base at J, with 9 bases between. Here the CDR3 reads CASSQERGRNTGELFF. The CDR3 DNA reads TGCGCCAGCAGCCAAGAGCGGGGTCGGAACACCGGGGAGCTGTTTTTT.

This clone was seen a single time. The chain links TRBV2 to TRBJ1-5; TRBD1 is a possible D gene (5 bases). The CDR3 extends over 14 amino acids. Germline values: CDR1 SNHLY, CDR2 FYNNEI. The ends were cut back, 10 bases at V and 3 bases at J, with 16 bases in the middle. For the CDR3, the DNA is TGTGCCACCGCCCCTGGGGGGTTCAATCAGCCCCAGCATTTT. It translates to CATAPGGFNQPQHF.